The subject of this entry is one TCR beta chain. It lacks a known antigen. Base qualities are not recorded, but no much larger clone differs from it by a single base. The sample originates from a study of OX40 agonist ivuxolimab in advanced cancers. Describing the broader study: Ivuxolimab was a fully human IgG2 agonistic monoclonal antibody targeting the costimulatory receptor OX40 (CD134). Partial responses were achieved by three dose-escalation patients, of whom one had hepatocellular carcinoma and two had cutaneous melanoma. Patients were allowed to have had prior anti-PD-1, anti-PD-L1 or anti-CTLA-4 therapy, and 40% of the dose-escalation patients had previously received checkpoint inhibitors. Intravenous ivuxolimab was administered to patients every 2 weeks at six dose levels: 0.01, 0.1, 0.3, 1.5, 3 and 10 mg/kg. Peripheral TCRbeta sequencing aimed to test whether ivuxolimab altered TCR sequence diversity and caused clonal T-cell expansion. In the dose-escalation cohort, more than 80% of patients were male, and the mean age was 60 years with a range of roughly 23 to 79. The paper reports the monotherapy dose-escalation portion (N of about 56 patients) of the phase I ivuxolimab trial. Among the approximately 50 dose-escalation patients, some 20 had hepatocellular carcinoma, 15 melanoma, 9 renal cell carcinoma and 9 head and neck cancer. General study outcomes and caveats: Low levels of normalized T-cell clonal expansion were also seen in some nonresponding patients. At doses of 0.1 to 3.0 mg/kg, clonal expansion of both CD4+ and CD8+ blood T cells was observed from baseline to week 6. In the 0.1-3.0 mg/kg groups, partial responders had among the lowest normalized peripheral clonal expansion, particularly in CD8+ T cells. After ivuxolimab, more expanded clones were found on average in CD8+ T cells than in CD4+ T cells. The antigen specificity of the clonally expanded peripheral T cells was not determined.

The trial excluded patients who had a history of autoimmune disease or who were on systemic immunosuppression. Peripheral blood for TCR sequencing was drawn from every dose cohort at baseline, at cycle 4 day 1 and at cycle 7 day 1. Samples came from an open-label, multicenter, first-in-human phase I dose-escalation trial of ivuxolimab. Adults with locally advanced or metastatic head and neck squamous cell, hepatocellular, melanoma or renal cell carcinoma were enrolled in the trial. CD4+ and CD8+ T cells were sorted separately from peripheral blood before TCR sequencing. Genomic DNA was isolated from the sorted cells so that the TCRbeta CDR3 region could be sequenced. The immunoSEQ Assay was used to sequence the TCRbeta CDR3 regions. Sourced from immuneACCESS, this table was stored by TCRdb with only in-frame sequences that have V and J called. A share of the clones is absent; for the studies checked, an unresolved V gene accounts for under half, and the remainder has no known explanation. The sample table shows about 76,000 clones, and 70% to 90% are seen once. The ten top clones hold less than 3% of the sample.

This TCR came from an adult with an advanced solid tumor such as melanoma, head and neck, liver or kidney cancer. Sequenced here: CD4+ or CD8+ T cells sorted from blood, sampled in a trial of the OX40 agonist ivuxolimab.

CDR3 reads: CASREYSSPGAGELFF. The sequenced DNA is TGTGCCAGCAGGGAATACAGTTCTCCTGGCGCCGGGGAGCTGTTTTTT. This sequence uses TRBV7-9 and TRBJ2-2, with no reliable assignment of the D segment. In the germline V gene (reference sequence), CDR1 corresponds to SEHNR and CDR2 to FQNEAQ. Measured from the cysteine to the phenylalanine, the CDR3 is 16 residues long. Only the CDR3 region is kept as DNA, spanning 48 bases read in frame from base 1. Between the V and J ends, shortened by 6 bases and 6 bases respectively, the junction contains 20 bases.